This passage covers 7 T cell receptor beta chains from one sample sequenced in a study of blood T cell repertoires in COVID-19. Profiling relied on immunoSEQ multiplex PCR, and the TCRdb table lists in-frame clones only, not all of them. The sample has some 130,000 clones, around 89% seen once. The sample comprised peripheral blood. The receptors come from a man aged 55 to 70 with active or convalescent COVID-19.

This chain connects TRBV29-1 to TRBJ1-5; unclear D gene. Trimming pared 5 bases from V and 4 bases from J, leaving 12 bases between. The CDR3 contains 13 residues. Germline assignment: CDR1 SQVTM and CDR2 ANQGSEA. CDR3 DNA sequence: TGCAGCGTTCTGGTACAGCATAATCAGCCCCAGCATTTT. Amino acid sequence: CSVLVQHNQPQHF.

The chain joins TRBV6-5 to TRBJ2-7; a possible D gene is TRBD2 (6 bases). This CDR3 region has 14 residues. Between the trimmed V and J ends, which lost 6 bases and 6 bases, there was a span of 18 bases. Per the germline V gene, CDR1 is MNHEY and CDR2 is SVGAGI. CDR3: CASSRVTSIREQYF. Written as DNA, the CDR3 is TGTGCCAGCAGCCGCGTGACTAGTATCCGCGAGCAGTACTTC.

This clone occurred once. The CDR3 is CASTHRGIAEAFF. As DNA, the CDR3 is TGTGCCAGCACCCATCGAGGGATCGCTGAAGCTTTCTTT. The chain is built from TRBV11-2 and TRBJ1-1, with unresolved D. The CDR3 totals 13 residues. Germline loops: CDR1 SGHAT, CDR2 FQNNGV. V was cut by 7 bases and J by 6 bases, with 15 bases left in between.

The V gene is TRBV10-3, the J gene TRBJ2-2; perhaps D is TRBD1 or TRBD2 (10 bases each). The germline V gene has CDR1 ENHRY and CDR2 SYGVKD. The CDR3 extends over 21 amino acids. V lost 2 bases to trimming and J lost 0 bases, with 25 bases between them. CDR3 sequence: CAISEGGTGVSGRTNTGELFF. The CDR3 DNA is TGTGCCATCAGTGAGGGCGGGACAGGGGTTAGCGGGAGGACGAACACCGGGGAGCTGTTTTTT.

The chain has TRBV10-3 and TRBJ1-6; TRBD1 matches 7 bases. This CDR3 is 15 amino acids long. Trimming took 5 bases from V and 5 from J; bases not matched to a gene: 6. CDR1 and CDR2 from the germline V gene are ENHRY and SYGVKD. This chain's CDR3 is CAISSWTGNNSPLHF. Here the CDR3 DNA reads TGTGCCATCAGTTCCTGGACAGGAAATAATTCACCCCTCCACTTT.

This clone was counted once. The chain carries TRBV9 and TRBJ2-1, with D possibly being TRBD2 (5 bases). Trimming cost V 5 bases and J 0 bases, with 18 bases left between them. Per the germline V gene, CDR1 is SGDLS and CDR2 is YYNGEE. The CDR3 has 17 residues. This CDR3 is CASSRGGGTASYNEQFF. The CDR3 DNA sequence: TGTGCCAGCAGTCGAGGCGGAGGAACGGCCTCCTACAATGAGCAGTTCTTC. Drawing the rest from reference TRBV9 and TRBJ2-1, the complete variable domain is DSGVTQTPKHLITATGQRVTLRCSPRSGDLSVYWYQQSLDQGLQFLIQYYNGEERAKGNILERFSAQQFPDLHSELNLSSLELGDSALYFCASSRGGGTASYNEQFFGPGTRLTVL.

V gene TRBV9 combines with J gene TRBJ1-1, with D perhaps matching TRBD1 (5 bases). The CDR3 runs 16 residues. Trimming stripped 4 bases from V and 0 bases from J, with 16 bases between. Germline values: CDR1 SGDLS, CDR2 YYNGEE. The chain's CDR3 is CASSTPRGDLNTEAFF. The CDR3 region has the DNA TGTGCCAGCAGCACCCCACGGGGGGATCTGAACACTGAAGCTTTCTTT.